This paragraph covers one T cell receptor (beta chain) sequence. The antigen is undetermined. Primers included in the PCR were 60 Vbeta and 13 Jbeta primers. This table comes from immunoSEQ multiplex PCR, and its TCRdb copy is limited to in-frame clones, with some not included. The repertoire holds about 200,000 clones, with about three quarters as singletons. CDR1 and CDR2 from the germline V gene are SGHRS and YFSETQ. Deletions cut 4 bases from V and 3 bases from J, with 11 bases between. CDR3 size: 14 residues. This entry comes from a study of cytomegalovirus exposure and HLA in healthy donors. Notes on the study in general: Later work found most CMV-associated TCR beta chains apparently HLA-restricted. The CMV antigen specificity of a few CMV-associated chains was confirmed through in vitro analysis. When analyzed later, a missense DCLRE1C variant was found to be linked to TCR beta V- and J-gene trimming. A later analysis associated 16,000 or so TCR beta sequences with HLA alleles at a 0.05 false discovery rate.

The chain has TRBV5-1 and TRBJ2-1; D perhaps matches TRBD1 (5 bases). The sequenced sample consisted of PBMCs. This clonotype was obtained from a middle-aged woman in good health and CMV-seronegative. CDR3 in DNA: TGCGCCAGCAGCGGGGCCTCGAACTACAATGAGCAGTTCTTC. Translation gives CASSGASNYNEQFF.